This T cell receptor beta chain is drawn from a study of cytomegalovirus exposure and HLA in healthy donors (TCRdb year 2017). In terms of the full investigation: According to an earlier analysis of several hundred of the donors, about 179 million T cells yielded over 90 million unique TCR beta sequences and less than 300 Gb of sequence data. The study was designed to test whether signatures of past pathogen exposure could be identified by cataloging public T cell receptors. The study combined high-throughput TCR immunosequencing, statistical association of individual TCRs with disease status, and machine learning to predict cytomegalovirus infection status. The genetic ancestry cluster associated with self-reported Caucasian donors included 80% to 90% of the 350 to 500 genotyped donors. Besides the first cohort of roughly 660 subjects, a separate validation cohort made up of 95 to 150 different subjects was used. In an earlier analysis of 587 of the donors, high-throughput TCR beta sequencing was used to judge whether each TCR beta V gene segment behaved as functional or pseudogenic. An early release that covered roughly 600 HLA-typed donors contained approximately 300 gigabases of sequencing data and 80 million or so unique TCR sequences. Typing coverage varied by locus: roughly 620-640 donors for A, B, C, DRB1 and DQB1; around 560 for DQA1; around 570 for DPA1; around 490 for DPB1. A few DR-DQ haplotypes were treated as single units for association and clustering because of strong linkage in the cohort. Class I and class II HLA loci were covered by the typing at four-digit resolution. Among 398 genotyped donors of the cohort, an average of approximately 250,000 unique TCR beta nucleotide sequences were sequenced per donor, roughly a sixth of them non-productive. Rather than drawing on any new phenotypic data, the later analysis identified candidate immune exposures from TCR beta sequences and the way those sequences occurred across donors. All discovery cohort repertoires had been generated on a single sequencing platform. The study used immunosequencing to profile the T cell repertoires of 666 subjects and linked those repertoires to cytomegalovirus serostatus. In a later analysis, previously published TCR beta repertoires from 550 to 750 donors were re-analyzed and high-resolution HLA genotyping was added so that TCR occurrence patterns could be studied. Donor age, sex, ethnicity and CMV serostatus were compiled together with the repertoire data. A later genetic analysis used genome-wide SNP genotypes for about three fifths of the 666 donors, treating that subset as a discovery cohort. Paper-wide results and their limitations: When HLA alleles, especially DR and DQ, strongly co-occurred, TCR associations were difficult to assign to individual alleles. In this cohort, only TCR beta chains were sequenced, and detectable features were limited by the absence of alpha or paired-chain data. Because counts were too low, 15 to 20 rarely observed V segments, including chromosome 9 orphons, were left out of the earlier analysis of over 550 of the donors. HLA typing was unavailable for some donors at each locus, so association tests used only the typed subset. Some IMGT-functional V segments, including TRBV6-2 and TRBV6-3, could not be distinguished by the 87-base-pair reads and were therefore excluded. The sequencing pipeline was judged likely to have produced a cluster of highly shared sequence variants as a technical artifact. According to a later analysis, parvovirus B19, influenza, CMV and Epstein-Barr virus appeared linked to several top co-occurrence clusters. While some public TCRs were present in many individuals, most TCR sequences turned up only very rarely across donors. According to a later analysis, TCR association rates differed among HLA loci, with DRB1 alleles showing the most associated TCRs and HLA-C alleles showing the fewest. Linkage disequilibrium might explain the correlated functional status among segregating V segments, but an unknown experimental factor could not be excluded. Immune exposure information for the cohort was limited to CMV serostatus. Presence/absence analyses assumed roughly uniform sequencing depth across donors, an assumption that may not hold. In an earlier analysis of several hundred of the donors, most TCR beta V segments were observed in productive rearrangements about 90% or about 30% of the time, broadly matching IMGT annotations. The authors suggested that the approach could potentially be generalized to other disease states and immunological phenotypes. An association between a missense DCLRE1C variant and V-gene and J-gene trimming of TCR beta chains was found in a later genetic analysis and replicated in an independent cohort. A further reported finding was that TCR beta sequences accurately predicted the HLA-A and HLA-B alleles for most subjects in the first cohort. A later genetic analysis reported fewer N-insertions in productive TCRs among donors in an Asian-associated ancestry cluster than the roughly 620-donor mean. In a later analysis, HLA-associated TCR beta chains were found to be more clonally expanded and to have lower generation probabilities than equally common non-associated chains. The study gave a list of some 150 TCR beta chains associated with cytomegalovirus. According to a later analysis, most CMV-associated TCR beta chains appeared to be HLA-restricted, and the HLA associations seemed to be driven largely by CMV exposure. Three of the identified cytomegalovirus-associated TCR beta chains were confirmed in vitro to be specific for cytomegalovirus antigens. In a later analysis, over 15,000 TCR beta sequences were associated with specific HLA alleles at a false discovery rate of 0.05. In both the original and validation cohorts, the classifier was reported to diagnose cytomegalovirus status with high specificity and sensitivity.

With respect to this clone: Its antigen target is currently unknown. Base qualities are missing; no much larger clone stands one base away.

The method was the immunoSEQ multiplex PCR assay. A mixture of 60 forward primers for TCR Vbeta segments and 13 reverse primers for TCR Jbeta segments was used in the multiplex PCR. A multiplex PCR assay on genomic DNA amplified the CDR3 region of rearranged TCR beta genes. On the Illumina HiSeq System, the amplified TCR beta libraries were sequenced as 87-base-pair reads. The original pipeline was this. Across the 500 to 750 repertoires, a later analysis counted tens of millions of unique TCR beta chains, approximately 10 million of which were shared by at least two donors. A nearest-neighbor algorithm error-corrected the raw reads and collapsed the reads into unique sequences, merging closely related sequences to remove PCR and sequencing errors. CDR3 sequences were aligned to IMGT reference sequences to assign V, D and J gene segments. For a sequence to be retained, at least a six-nucleotide match to both a V gene segment and a J gene segment was required. Rearrangements were called productive when the CDR3 lacked stop codons and stayed in frame with V and J; all others were non-productive. Following IMGT convention, CDR3 was defined as the stretch from the second conserved V-encoded cysteine up to the conserved J-encoded phenylalanine. In an earlier analysis of around 640 of the donors, sequences lacking an unambiguous match to a single V gene segment were excluded. An earlier analysis of several hundred of the donors called V segments functional above 56.7% productive rearrangements and segregating when the between-donor standard deviation exceeded 5%. A statistical classification framework was built to diagnose cytomegalovirus status from the catalog of TCR beta chain sequences. In a later analysis, TCR nucleotide sequences were compared against IMGT/GENE-DB human TR gene sequences so that V and J genes could be assigned. In a later analysis, CDR3 sequences and most-parsimonious VDJ recombination scenarios were assigned using the TCRdist pipeline. A later analysis defined each TCR beta chain by its CDR3 amino acid sequence plus V-gene family, and excluded reads lacking a unique V-gene family. As a way to deal with suspected cross-contamination and a sequencing artifact, a later analysis dropped approximately 570 nucleotide sequences that were highly shared and had low generation probability. A later analysis calculated a clonal expansion index for each public chain from normalized within-repertoire ranks of inferred template counts. A later analysis computed generation probabilities with a VDJ recombination model fitted to out-of-frame rearrangements, and checked the results against IGoR. Hypergeometric tests were used in a later analysis to score TCR-TCR, TCR-HLA and TCR-CMV co-occurrence, with a repertoire-size bias correction applied to the TCR pairs. False discovery rates were estimated in a later analysis by permuting HLA or CMV assignments 20 times. In a later analysis, co-occurring TCRs were grouped using DBSCAN, with TCRdist sequence similarity added in when clustering inside HLA-allele-positive subsets. Repertoires with fewer than 30,000 or more than 120,000 public chains were left out of co-occurrence clustering, as were about five repertoires with anomalous nucleotide sharing. Sourced from immuneACCESS, this table was stored by TCRdb with only in-frame sequences that have V and J called. A share of the clones is absent; for the studies checked, an unresolved V gene accounts for under half, and the remainder has no known explanation. That table gives V, J and clone size, and the DNA gave D and trimming. The sample table lists around 150,000 clones, 75% to 85% of them with a count of one. The ten largest clones take up about 3.7% of the sample.

The cohort comprised 666 healthy bone marrow donors. All cohort members were sampled while nominally healthy, although unrecorded immune exposures were likely present. CMV serostatus was positive for approximately 300 and negative for about half of the 666 cohort members, and was not recorded for this donor. A peripheral blood sample was provided by each donor, and peripheral blood mononuclear cells were used for TCR beta sequencing. Genomic DNA was extracted from the blood cell samples with the Qiagen DNeasy Blood Extraction Kit. The CDR3 runs 16 residues from the cysteine to the phenylalanine. Just the 48-base CDR3 DNA is kept, in frame starting at base 1. The germline V gene encodes CDR1 SGHNT and CDR2 YYREEE (reference sequence). V and J lose 3 bases and 5 bases, and a span of 17 bases separates them.

What was sequenced was PBMCs. The sequence joins TRBV5-4 to TRBJ2-2, with a weak D call of TRBD2 (6 bases match). The receptor was isolated from a human donor in good health. The sequenced DNA is TGTGCCAGCAGCTCCCTTAGGGGAGGAGGAACCGGGGAGCTGTTTTTT. Its coded protein is CASSSLRGGGTGELFF.